This T cell receptor beta chain originates from a study of shared T cell receptors in the human thymus (dated by TCRdb to the early 2020s). Background on the whole study: The study investigated the way shared, self-reactive T-cell receptor alpha chains are produced in the human thymus.

For this clone: There is no known antigen for this receptor. One end of the junction is discordant with germline, which a read error may explain.

The method was the immunoSEQ multiplex PCR assay. TCRdb mirrors the immuneACCESS table, restricted to in-frame sequences. Some clones are absent from its copies; in checked studies, under half trace to an unresolved V gene, and the reason for the others is unknown. The sample table shows 600,000 or so clones, and roughly 86% are seen once. Of the sample, under 0.01% falls within the top ten clones. The CDR3 has 11 amino acids, counting the end cysteine and phenylalanine. CDR3 DNA only is kept here, 33 bases in frame from base 1. Via the germline V gene, CDR1 is SQVTM and CDR2 ANQGSEA. This same sample was also taken into another study, of human thymus T cells. Per the second study: Donors were immunologically healthy infants undergoing open corrective cardiac surgery for congenital heart defects in Finland. Thymus tissue was collected as surgical resects that were removed during corrective cardiac surgery. Usage of V and J gene segments appeared to be biased in both the thymic and the peripheral blood repertoires. The related research found that thymic TCR repertoires overlapped highly between unrelated individuals. The study used eight infant thymus samples plus four related peripheral blood samples to characterize TCR alpha and beta repertoires. The cohort included more than 5 male and two female infants, with donor ages spanning 7 to 244 days. Thymocytes were mechanically released from the tissue and were stored as pellets of about 9.5-33 million cells at -70 degrees C. A QIAsymphony instrument was used to extract genomic DNA from the frozen cell pellets. The immunoSEQ multiplex PCR assay was used to amplify the TCRB and TCRAD loci from a standardized quantity of quality-controlled genomic DNA. Amplicons spanned the V(D)J region at a length sufficient to cover the CDR3 and identify V and J genes. The commercial immunoSEQ service was used to sequence amplicons on an Illumina platform. Primer bias and sequencing errors were corrected as previously described, and TCRAD and TCRB definitions were based on the IMGT database. Repertoires were analysed with immunoSEQ Analyzer 3.0 and VDJTools, covering basic statistics, V/J segment usage, diversity estimates, rarefaction and pairwise overlap. Diversity was estimated with Chao1, ChaoE, Efron-Thisted, Shannon and inverse Simpson indices, and also on datasets down-sampled to the smallest sample. Repertoire overlap was assessed by strict matching of CDR3 nucleotide sequence, V gene and J gene, and clustering was done by Jaccard-based multidimensional scaling. Thymus samples yielded on average roughly 810,000 unique TCRB clonotypes, compared with some 83,000 from blood samples.

The rearrangement combines TRBV29-1 with TRBJ2-3; TRBD2 might be the D gene, on 6 matching bases. The receptor comes from a boy in the first two years of life with a congenital heart defect. Donor details come from another sample of the same person, matched by shared clones. Input material: thymocytes. The DNA sequence is given as TGCAGCGTTGAGGTCGGGAGCTGTTTACATTTT. Its product reads: CSVEVGSCLHF.